The 22 T cell receptor beta chains reported below all come from one sample, sequenced in a study of CD8+ T cells in alopecia areata. Treatment meaning: oral pan-JAK inhibitor, 5-10 mg twice daily. It was cDNA, reverse transcribed from extracted RNA, that served as the sequencing template. Here immunoSEQ multiplex PCR was the method, and the copy in TCRdb shows in-frame clones only, minus some. The sample lists roughly 230,000 clones; 40% to 55% were seen once. The material was CD4+ T cells sorted from blood, obtained around week 37, from a patient treated with tofacitinib. The receptors originated from a human donor with alopecia areata.

V and J are TRBV14 and TRBJ2-1; no definite D call. Germline CDR1 is SGHDN and CDR2 is FVKESK. The CDR3 loop spans 16 amino acids. V lost 3 bases to trimming and J lost 4 bases, with 16 bases between them. CDR3 loop: CASSHSSQRIYNEQFF. Here the CDR3 DNA reads TGTGCCAGCAGCCATTCGTCGCAGCGAATTTACAATGAGCAGTTCTTC.

This chain joins TRBV19 and TRBJ2-4; D is ambiguous. The length of the CDR3 is 14 residues. V lost 4 bases to trimming and J lost 10 bases, with 17 bases between them. Germline V CDR1 and CDR2: LNHDA, SQIVND (reference sequence). CDR3 DNA sequence: TGTGCCAGTAGTAACCCCCCCAGTTGGCTGATTCAGTACTTC. Protein: CASSNPPSWLIQYF.

The chain links TRBV29-1 to TRBJ1-1, with D uncertain. This CDR3 comprises 12 residues. Between the trimmed V and J ends, which lost 4 bases and 3 bases, there was a span of 9 bases. Germline CDR1 reads SQVTM; CDR2 reads ANQGSEA. CDR3 in DNA: TGCAGCGTTGGGAGGCAATACACTGAAGCTTTCTTT. Its translation is CSVGRQYTEAFF.

This rearrangement joins TRBV28 to TRBJ2-3; TRBD2 agrees at 7 bases. The CDR3 loop spans 14 amino acids. The V and J ends lost 8 bases and 4 bases, in that order; junction bases with no gene match: 9. The germline CDR1 and CDR2 sequences are MDHEN and SYDVKM. The CDR3 loop is CASSTHLAADTQYF. DNA for the CDR3: TGTGCCAGCTCAACTCACCTAGCGGCAGATACGCAGTATTTT.

This clone has more than one count but fewer than ten. The chain employs TRBV29-1 and TRBJ2-3; perhaps D is TRBD1 or TRBD2 (6 bases each). The CDR3 is 17 residues long. Germline CDR1 SQVTM, CDR2 ANQGSEA. With 8 bases removed from V and 0 bases from J, the gap between germline ends came to 24 bases. The CDR3 DNA sequence: TGCAGCCCCGAAGGACAGCGGAGGGAGGCTAGCACAGATACGCAGTATTTT. This gives the protein CSPEGQRREASTDTQYF.

The CDR3 loop is CASSLVGTGRGEKLFF. CDR3 DNA: TGTGCCAGCAGCTTAGTGGGGACAGGTCGGGGCGAAAAACTGTTTTTT. The chain links TRBV7-6 to TRBJ1-4; 8 bases are a match to TRBD1. The ends lost 1 base at V and 8 bases at J; junction bases unmatched: 9. Germline CDR1 is SGHVS and CDR2 is FNYEAQ. This CDR3 has 16 amino acids.

This clone has just a few counts. This sequence joins TRBV15 and TRBJ1-5; no clear D. V dropped 1 base and J dropped 6 bases, with 7 bases sitting between them. Germline V lookup: CDR1 LNHNV, CDR2 YYDKDF (reference sequence). The CDR3 is made up of 13 amino acids. CDR3 sequence reads: CATSRGKSQPQHF. The CDR3 region has the DNA TGTGCCACCAGCAGAGGAAAAAGTCAGCCCCAGCATTTT.

This sequence joins TRBV7-2 and TRBJ2-3, with D maybe TRBD2 (6 bases). CDR1 SGHTA and CDR2 FQGNSA come from the germline V gene. Trimming cost V 5 bases and J 5 bases, with 14 bases left between them. This CDR3 is 14 amino acids long. The CDR3 region has the DNA TGTGCCAGCAGCCCTGTCCGAGCGGGAGATACGCAGTATTTT. Protein: CASSPVRAGDTQYF.

As regards this clone: The same CDR3 can be traced to other DNA sequences in this sample. This chain joins TRBV29-1 and TRBJ2-5; maybe TRBD1 (6 bases). The CDR3 runs to 13 residues. Germline CDR1 and CDR2: SQVTM and ANQGSEA. The CDR3 bases are TGCTCAGTCGTGGCAGGGGCACAGGAGACCCAGTACTTC. Translation: CSVVAGAQETQYF.

This clone was detected only once. The chain links TRBV11-2 to TRBJ2-3; no firm D call. Germline V gives CDR1 SGHAT, CDR2 FQNNGV. Deletions cut 0 bases from V and 0 bases from J, with 7 bases between. The CDR3 is made up of 15 amino acids. The CDR3: CASSLERLSTDTQYF. The CDR3 region has the DNA TGTGCCAGCAGCTTAGAGCGGCTTAGCACAGATACGCAGTATTTT.

This clone showed up just a few times. Additional DNA sequences in this sample encode the identical CDR3. V and J are TRBV18 and TRBJ2-5; no firm D call. CDR3 length: 13 amino acids. V lost 6 bases, J lost 5 bases, and 13 bases lay in between. Germline CDR1 reads KGHSH; CDR2 reads LQKENI. The CDR3 sequence is CASSPLVGETQYF. In DNA, the CDR3 is TGTGCCAGCTCGCCCCTAGTTGGCGAGACCCAGTACTTC.

The table lists this clone with a few counts. V is TRBV4-1 and J is TRBJ2-7; 9 bases are shared with TRBD1. With 4 bases clipped from V and 6 bases from J, the junction kept 13 bases outside the gene matches. CDR3 length equals 16 residues. The germline CDR1 and CDR2 sequences are MGHRA and YSYEKL. The CDR3 sequence is CASSPHHEGQGREQYF. The DNA for the CDR3 is TGCGCCAGCAGCCCACATCACGAGGGACAGGGCCGCGAGCAGTACTTC.

This clone was picked up one time. The chain uses TRBV5-1 and TRBJ2-7; D is perhaps TRBD2 (6 bases). Germline assignment: CDR1 SGHRS and CDR2 YFSETQ. The CDR3 has 13 amino acids. Trimming shortened V by 5 bases and J by 6 bases, and 15 bases separated the two germline ends. CDR3 bases: TGCGCCAGCAGACCATCGGGGGTGAGCGAGCAGTACTTC. This sequence encodes CASRPSGVSEQYF.

This clone was observed a few times. The rearrangement uses TRBV11-2 and TRBJ2-7; D not resolved. CDR1 is SGHAT, CDR2 FQNNGV, per germline. The CDR3 covers 12 residues. Trimming left V 1 base short and J 3 bases short, with 4 bases between. CDR3 bases: TGTGCCAGCAGCTTAGTGGTCTACGAGCAGTACTTC. It translates to CASSLVVYEQYF.

The rearrangement uses TRBV18 and TRBJ2-7, with D perhaps given as TRBD1 or TRBD2 (5 bases each). V was shortened by 2 bases and J by 6 bases, with 20 bases between the two germline ends. CDR3 length: 16 residues. Germline CDR1 and CDR2: KGHSH and LQKENI. CDR3 sequence reads: CASSPNVGTSKSEQYF. Here the CDR3 DNA reads TGTGCCAGCTCACCAAACGTGGGGACCTCCAAAAGCGAGCAGTACTTC. The entire variable domain, with the rest obtained from reference TRBV18 and TRBJ2-7, is as follows: NAGVMQNPRHLVRRRGQEARLRCSPMKGHSHVYWYRQLPEEGLKFMVYLQKENIIDESGMPKERFSAEFPKEGPSILRIQQVVRGDSAAYFCASSPNVGTSKSEQYFGPGTRLTVT.

The table lists this clone with a few counts. The rearrangement joins TRBV6-5 to TRBJ1-2, with no clear D. Looked up from germline, CDR1 is MNHEY and CDR2 is SVGAGI. There are 15 residues in the CDR3. The germline V and J ends were trimmed by 0 bases and 3 bases, with 11 bases remaining between them. The CDR3 sequence: CASSYSGRRDYGYTF. The CDR3 DNA follows: TGTGCCAGCAGTTACTCTGGACGGAGAGACTATGGCTACACCTTC.

The gene calls are TRBV30 and TRBJ2-7; TRBD1 agrees at 10 bases. Germline V gives CDR1 GTSNPN, CDR2 SVGIG (reference sequence). Unmatched junction bases numbered 6, after V lost 3 bases and J lost 4 bases. This CDR3 is 14 amino acids long. The chain's CDR3 is CAWSQDRGRYEQYF. The CDR3 region has the DNA TGTGCCTGGAGCCAGGACAGGGGGAGGTACGAGCAGTACTTC.

This chain connects TRBV30 to TRBJ2-1; 7 bases fit TRBD1. The V and J ends lost 5 bases and 10 bases, in that order; junction bases with no gene match: 14. Germline V gives CDR1 GTSNPN, CDR2 SVGIG (reference sequence). The CDR3 covers 14 residues. CDR3 sequence reads: CAWEGQASFGEQFF. CDR3 nucleotide sequence: TGTGCCTGGGAAGGACAGGCCTCCTTTGGGGAGCAGTTCTTC.

This clone turned up a few times. This chain joins TRBV7-3 and TRBJ2-2; D ambiguous. Trimming cost V 2 bases and J 8 bases, with 15 bases left between them. The CDR3 sequence is 15 residues long. Germline CDR1 SGHTA, CDR2 FQGTGA. The CDR3 DNA follows: TGTGCCAGCAGCTTAGAGGCGCACACCGAGGGGGAGCTGTTTTTT. This codes for CASSLEAHTEGELFF.

This clone was seen only a few times. The chain employs TRBV16 and TRBJ2-1, with a weak D call TRBD2 (6 bases). Germline CDR1 KGHSY, CDR2 FQNENV. V shed 4 bases and J shed 6 bases, with 16 bases lying between them. The CDR3 sequence is 15 residues long. The chain's CDR3 is CASSPLGGGVNEQFF. The CDR3 bases are TGTGCCAGCAGCCCCCTGGGCGGAGGGGTCAATGAGCAGTTCTTC.

For this clone: Different DNA sequences within this sample yield the same CDR3. V is TRBV18 and J is TRBJ2-6; no reliable D call. Trimming cost V 3 bases and J 4 bases, with 7 bases left between them. CDR1 and CDR2 from the germline V gene are KGHSH and LQKENI. The CDR3 has 14 amino acids. CDR3 amino acids: CASSPLPGANVLTF. The CDR3 coding sequence is TGTGCCAGCTCACCTCTACCCGGGGCCAACGTCCTGACTTTC. Full variable domain (rest looked up from reference TRBV18 and TRBJ2-6): NAGVMQNPRHLVRRRGQEARLRCSPMKGHSHVYWYRQLPEEGLKFMVYLQKENIIDESGMPKERFSAEFPKEGPSILRIQQVVRGDSAAYFCASSPLPGANVLTFGAGSRLTVL.

In this sample, this clone turned up once. The CDR3 reads CASSPGRSSYEQYF. The DNA of the CDR3 is TGCGCCAGCAGCCCCGGGAGGAGCTCCTACGAGCAGTACTTC. The chain uses TRBV4-1 and TRBJ2-7; the match to TRBD2 covers 7 bases. CDR1 and CDR2 from the germline V gene are MGHRA and YSYEKL. This CDR3 comprises 14 residues. The ends lost 4 bases at V and 0 bases at J; junction bases unmatched: 3.